This T cell receptor beta chain was recorded in a study of blood T cell repertoires in COVID-19. For the study at large: COVID-19 samples from acute and convalescent phases originated in the United States, Italy and Spain.

The CDR3 spans 15 residues. Germline V CDR1 and CDR2: MDHEN, SYDVKM. The V end lost 6 bases, the J end lost 3 bases, and 17 bases lay between the germline ends. Some clones are missing from TCRdb's copy, which holds only in-frame ones; the method was immunoSEQ multiplex PCR. The table has more than 95,000 clones, roughly 83% seen once; the top ten hold roughly 3.4%. This clone was counted only a few times. The chain links TRBV28 to TRBJ1-2; D possibly corresponds to TRBD1 (6 bases). The TCR comes from a woman aged 80 or over with active or convalescent COVID-19. Sequencing was carried out using peripheral blood. CDR3 loop: CASRPGQGRDYGYTF. In DNA, the CDR3 is TGTGCCAGCAGGCCAGGTCAGGGGAGGGACTATGGCTACACCTTC.